One and the same sample provided the 20 T cell receptor beta chains below, sequenced in a study of CD8 T cells in ankylosing spondylitis. Each CDR3 protein gets one entry after TCRdb re-called the 5' RACE reads with MiXCR. The sample lists roughly 220,000 distinct CDR3 sequences; about 11% were seen once. The sample consisted of blood, either unsorted or a sorted T cell fraction (not recorded which). Receptors originate from a male donor with ankylosing spondylitis or in good health (not recorded which).

This clonotype was seen only a few times. J is TRBJ2-5 and V is TRBV5-1, with TRBD2 identical over 7 bases. The CDR3 contains 15 residues. Germline assignment: CDR1 SGHRS and CDR2 YFSETQ. The junction had 5 bases not matched to a gene; V was cut back by 1 base and J by 2 bases. The CDR3 spells CASSLSSGVQETQYF. As DNA, the CDR3 is TGCGCCAGCAGCTTGTCTAGCGGAGTACAAGAGACCCAGTACTTC.

This clonotype was counted at least ten times. The chain is built from TRBV20-1 and TRBJ1-4; 8 nucleotides agree with TRBD1. CDR1 and CDR2 (germline): DFQATT, SNEGSKA (reference sequence). V shed 0 bases and J 3 bases; nucleotides not matched to a gene: 12. The CDR3 covers 18 residues. The CDR3 coding sequence is TGCAGTGCTAGAGAAACCGGGACAGGCTATAGCGCTAATGAAAAACTGTTTTTT. Translated, it gives CSARETGTGYSANEKLFF.

This clonotype has more than one count but fewer than ten. The V gene is TRBV5-6, the J gene TRBJ2-7; 11 bases line up with TRBD1. V dropped 0 bases and J dropped 3; count of bases not matched to a gene: 2. Germline values: CDR1 SGHDT, CDR2 YYEEEE. This CDR3 contains 15 residues. The CDR3 DNA is TGTGCCAGCAGCTTGGTGGGACAGGGGGTCTACGAGCAGTACTTC. It yields the protein CASSLVGQGVYEQYF.

This clonotype was picked up many times. The gene calls are TRBV29-1 and TRBJ2-5, with TRBD2 matching 9 bases. Germline CDR1 is SQVTM and CDR2 is ANQGSEA. J lost 1 base, V lost 0 bases, and 6 bases had no gene match. The CDR3 covers 16 residues. CDR3 coding DNA: TGCAGCGTTGAAGAGGGGGTAGCGGGGGTCCAAGAGACCCAGTACTTC. Its translation is CSVEEGVAGVQETQYF.

This clonotype was picked up many times. The V call is TRBV5-5, the J call TRBJ2-1; D not certain. This CDR3 has 12 amino acids. The V end was cut by 0 bases, the J end by 9 bases, with 7 bases between. Germline V CDR1 and CDR2: SGHKS, YYEKEE (reference sequence). The CDR3 sequence is CASSLEGTEQFF. CDR3 bases: TGTGCCAGCAGCTTGGAAGGCACTGAGCAGTTCTTC.

This clonotype appeared many times. The rearrangement links TRBV4-2 to TRBJ2-1; D call uncertain. The CDR3 is made up of 13 amino acids. Germline loops: CDR1 LGHNA, CDR2 YNFKEQ. V was shortened by 4 bases and J by 5 bases, with 9 bases between the two germline ends. DNA of the CDR3: TGTGCCAGCAGCCCACCTGTAGACAATGAGCAGTTCTTC. As protein: CASSPPVDNEQFF.

This clonotype was picked up many times. The chain employs TRBV2 and TRBJ1-5, with D perhaps matching TRBD1 (5 bases). The CDR3 is 13 amino acids. The germline V gene has CDR1 SNHLY and CDR2 FYNNEI. Trimming removed 8 bases at V and 1 base at J, with 9 bases between. The CDR3 loop reads CASHRDSNQPQHF. DNA of the CDR3: TGTGCCAGCCACCGGGACAGCAATCAGCCCCAGCATTTT.

The sample holds many counts of this clonotype. This chain uses TRBV5-1 with TRBJ1-1; 7 positions match TRBD1. Germline V gene data show CDR1 as SGHRS and CDR2 as YFSETQ. The length of the CDR3 is 15 residues. Germline trimming cut 4 bases from V and 2 bases from J; bases unmatched to any gene: 8. This chain's CDR3 is CASSGGQATNTEAFF. In DNA form, the CDR3 reads TGCGCCAGCAGCGGAGGACAGGCCACTAACACTGAAGCTTTCTTT.

In its sample, this clonotype was seen a few times. This chain links TRBV20-1 with TRBJ2-5; tentatively, D is TRBD1 (6 bases). The CDR3 contains 16 residues. With 2 bases removed from V and 0 bases from J, the gap between germline ends came to 16 bases. The germline gives CDR1 DFQATT, CDR2 SNEGSKA (reference sequence). The CDR3 spells CSARRWQGWYQETQYF. The DNA of the CDR3 is TGCAGTGCTAGAAGGTGGCAGGGGTGGTACCAAGAGACCCAGTACTTC.

This clonotype occurred a few times. V and J are TRBV7-3 and TRBJ2-2, with 12 bases that match TRBD2. V shed 5 bases, J shed 5 bases, and the junction held 3 bases outside the gene matches. Looked up from germline, CDR1 is SGHTA and CDR2 is FQGTGA. The CDR3 is made up of 15 amino acids. The CDR3 reads CASSRGLAGTGELFF. The CDR3 bases are TGTGCCAGCAGCCGCGGACTAGCGGGGACCGGGGAGCTGTTTTTT.

J is TRBJ2-4 and V is TRBV11-1, with 15 nucleotides matching TRBD2. In germline, CDR1 is SGHAT, CDR2 FQDESV (reference sequence). V shed 4 bases, J shed 1 base, and the junction held 5 bases outside the gene matches. This CDR3 is built from 18 residues. CDR3 sequence: CASSSGTSGGTAKNIQYF. The CDR3 DNA sequence: TGTGCCAGCAGCTCCGGGACTAGCGGGGGGACGGCCAAAAACATTCAGTACTTC.

Only a few counts were recorded for this clonotype. The gene calls are TRBV7-9 and TRBJ2-7, with D perhaps being TRBD1 or TRBD2 (6 bases each). Looked up from germline, CDR1 is SEHNR and CDR2 is FQNEAQ (reference sequence). The CDR3 length is 15 residues. The germline V and J ends were trimmed by 4 bases and 3 bases, with 16 bases remaining between them. The CDR3 sequence is CASSSPRGDYYEQYF. For the CDR3, the DNA is TGTGCCAGCAGCTCCCCGAGGGGGGATTACTACGAGCAGTACTTC.

This clonotype was seen repeatedly, ten times or more. This chain joins TRBV7-2 and TRBJ2-2, with TRBD2 identical over 9 bases. Germline V lookup: CDR1 SGHTA, CDR2 FQGNSA. V was clipped by 5 bases and J by 6 bases; unmatched bases: 7. The CDR3 totals 15 residues. This CDR3 is CASSASGGLSGELFF. CDR3 DNA: TGTGCCAGCAGCGCAAGCGGGGGGCTATCCGGGGAGCTGTTTTTT.

This clonotype has only a few counts. The V gene is TRBV19, the J gene TRBJ2-6; TRBD2 is a possible D gene (5 bases). The length of the CDR3 is 15 residues. The germline V gene has CDR1 LNHDA and CDR2 SQIVND (reference sequence). Trimming stripped 2 bases from V and 2 bases from J, with 7 bases between. The CDR3 sequence is CASSIPGAGANVLTF. DNA for the CDR3: TGTGCCAGTAGTATACCCGGGGCTGGGGCCAACGTCCTGACTTTC.

This clonotype was seen many times. The genes are TRBV6-1 and TRBJ1-2, with D perhaps TRBD1 (5 bases). CDR1 is MNHNS, CDR2 SASEGT, per germline. The germline V and J ends were trimmed by 6 bases and 2 bases, with 19 bases remaining between them. The CDR3 totals 16 residues. CDR3 sequence (DNA): TGTGCCAGCAGGCTTGGGGGGGTAGGATTAAACTATGGCTACACCTTC. Amino acids: CASRLGGVGLNYGYTF.

Of note for this clonotype: An end of the junction does not agree with germline; a read error may underlie this. This chain uses TRBV7-3 with TRBJ2-1, with 7 bases lining up with TRBD2. Looked up from germline, CDR1 is SGHTA and CDR2 is FQGTGA. The CDR3 runs 14 residues. As DNA, the CDR3 is TGTGCCAGCAGCTTGGGTAGCGGGTACAATGAGCGGTTCTTC. Encoded protein: CASSLGSGYNERFF.

This clonotype appeared a single time. CDR3 nucleotides: TGTGCCAGCAGTGAAGCCGGGGAGCTGTTTTTT. As protein: CASSEAGELFF. The chain is built from TRBV2 and TRBJ2-2; no clear D gene. Trimming took 0 bases from V and 7 from J, leaving 0 bases between them. The CDR3 is made up of 11 amino acids. The germline CDR1 and CDR2 sequences are SNHLY and FYNNEI.

As to this clonotype: Since no conserved phenylalanine or tryptophan closes the CDR3, a read error is the likely cause. This rearrangement joins TRBV3-1 to TRBJ2-7; D uncertain. Germline CDR1 and CDR2: LGHDT and YNNKEL (reference sequence). This CDR3 is built from 15 residues. Trimming removed 4 bases from V and 3 bases from J, with 16 bases in between. The CDR3 loop reads CASSPAGDGYYEQYL. CDR3 coding DNA: TGTGCCAGCAGCCCCGCCGGAGACGGCTACTACGAGCAGTACCTC.

This clonotype has only a few counts. The V and J genes are TRBV28 and TRBJ2-7, with 7 bases aligning to TRBD2. V lost 4 bases, J lost 3 bases, and 3 bases stayed unmatched. The CDR3 sequence is 13 residues long. Germline-derived CDR1 and CDR2 are MDHEN and SYDVKM. The CDR3 is CASSWGLNYEQYF. CDR3 DNA: TGTGCCAGCAGTTGGGGACTAAACTACGAGCAGTACTTC.

The rearrangement uses TRBV20-1 and TRBJ2-5; D is possibly TRBD2 (6 bases). This CDR3 contains 13 residues. Trimming took 5 bases from V and 5 from J, leaving 15 bases between them. Per germline, CDR1 DFQATT and CDR2 SNEGSKA (reference sequence). The CDR3 DNA reads TGCAGTGCTGCCCGGGTCGGAGGGGAGACCCAGTACTTC. Its translation is CSAARVGGETQYF.